This T cell receptor (beta chain) was documented in a study of blood T cell repertoires in COVID-19. Across the whole study: The origin of the acute and convalescent COVID-19 samples was the United States, Italy and Spain.

Only in-frame clones appear in the TCRdb table, and some are missing; sequencing was by immunoSEQ multiplex PCR. The data hold about 250,000 clones, with just over 85% observed a single time. Living in under 30 US areas, the participants were between about 18 and 100 years of age. Either two negative PCRs, clearance, or symptom resolution qualified Cohort 3 donors as recovered. The ends lost 0 bases at V and 4 bases at J; junction bases unmatched: 8. CDR1 is MNHEY and CDR2 is SMNVEV in the germline V gene (reference sequence). The CDR3 consists of 16 residues. This receptor was identified in a man aged 18 to 29 who had recovered from COVID-19. V and J are TRBV27 and TRBJ2-7, with 8 bases aligning to TRBD1. The sample taken for sequencing was PBMCs or T cells enriched from blood (not recorded which). CDR3 DNA sequence: TGTGCCAGCAGTTTATCGGGACAGGCGGTTATTTACGAGCAGTACTTC. Translating gives CASSLSGQAVIYEQYF.